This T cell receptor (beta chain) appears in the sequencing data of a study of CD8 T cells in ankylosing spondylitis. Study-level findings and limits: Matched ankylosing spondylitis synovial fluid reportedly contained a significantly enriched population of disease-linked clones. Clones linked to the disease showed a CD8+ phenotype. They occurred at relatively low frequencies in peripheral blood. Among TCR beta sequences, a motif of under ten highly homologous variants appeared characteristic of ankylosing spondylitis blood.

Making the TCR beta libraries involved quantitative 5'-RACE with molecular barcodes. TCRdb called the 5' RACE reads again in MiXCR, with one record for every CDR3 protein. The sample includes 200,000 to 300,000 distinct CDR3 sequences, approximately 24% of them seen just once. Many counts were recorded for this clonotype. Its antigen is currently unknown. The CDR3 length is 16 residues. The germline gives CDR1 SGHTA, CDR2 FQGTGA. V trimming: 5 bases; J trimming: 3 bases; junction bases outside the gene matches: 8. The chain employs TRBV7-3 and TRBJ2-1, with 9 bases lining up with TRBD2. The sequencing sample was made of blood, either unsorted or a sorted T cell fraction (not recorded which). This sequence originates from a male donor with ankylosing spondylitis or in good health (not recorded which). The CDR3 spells CASSPTSRGGYNEQFF. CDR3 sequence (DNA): TGTGCCAGCAGCCCTACCTCGCGGGGGGGCTACAATGAGCAGTTCTTC.